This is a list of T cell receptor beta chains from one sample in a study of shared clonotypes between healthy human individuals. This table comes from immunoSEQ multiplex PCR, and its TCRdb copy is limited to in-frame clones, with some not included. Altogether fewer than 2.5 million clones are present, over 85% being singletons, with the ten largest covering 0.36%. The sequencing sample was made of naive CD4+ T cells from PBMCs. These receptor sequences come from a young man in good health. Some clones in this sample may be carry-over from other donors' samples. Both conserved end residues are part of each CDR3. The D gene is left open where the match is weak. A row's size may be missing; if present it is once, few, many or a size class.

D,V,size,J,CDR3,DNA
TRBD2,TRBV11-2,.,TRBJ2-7,CASSSISGLGAHEQYF,TGTGCCAGCAGCTCAATCTCGGGACTAGGCGCACACGAGCAGTACTTC
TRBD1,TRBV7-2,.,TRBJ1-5,CASSFTGGGNQPQHF,TGTGCCAGCAGCTTCACAGGGGGCGGCAATCAGCCCCAGCATTTT
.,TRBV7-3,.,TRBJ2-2,CASSLSGWGLPNTGELFF,TGTGCCAGCAGCTTAAGTGGGTGGGGTCTTCCGAACACCGGGGAGCTGTTTTTT
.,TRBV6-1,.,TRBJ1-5,CASSNRADGQPQHF,TGTGCCAGCAGTAACCGGGCCGACGGGCAGCCCCAGCATTTT
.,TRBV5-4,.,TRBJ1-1,CASSLVLSSTEAFF,TGTGCCAGCAGCTTGGTCCTATCAAGCACTGAAGCTTTCTTT
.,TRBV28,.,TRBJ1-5,CASVRSTWVGQNQPQHF,TGTGCCAGCGTTAGGTCGACTTGGGTAGGACAGAATCAGCCCCAGCATTTT
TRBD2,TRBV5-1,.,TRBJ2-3,CASSLLMGLAATDTQYF,TGCGCCAGCAGCTTACTTATGGGACTAGCGGCCACAGATACGCAGTATTTT
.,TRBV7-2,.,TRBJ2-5,CASSLDRARGTQYF,TGTGCCAGCAGCCTAGATAGGGCCCGGGGGACCCAGTACTTC
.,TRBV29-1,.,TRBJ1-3,CSVALGNTIYF,TGCAGCGTCGCGTTGGGAAACACCATATATTTT
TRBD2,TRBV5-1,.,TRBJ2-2,CASSLGLAGAVNTGELFF,TGCGCCAGCAGCTTGGGACTAGCGGGAGCGGTGAACACCGGGGAGCTGTTTTTT
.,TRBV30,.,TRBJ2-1,CAWSVDNEQFF,TGTGCCTGGAGTGTAGACAATGAGCAGTTCTTC
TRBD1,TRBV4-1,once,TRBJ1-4,CASKGTGINEKLFF,TGCGCCAGCAAAGGGACAGGGATCAATGAAAAACTGTTTTTT
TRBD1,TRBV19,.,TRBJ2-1,CASSVGQGNEQFF,TGTGCCAGTAGTGTGGGACAGGGAAATGAGCAGTTCTTC
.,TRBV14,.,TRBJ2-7,CASSQFGQRPYEQYF,TGTGCCAGCAGCCAATTTGGGCAGAGGCCCTACGAGCAGTACTTC
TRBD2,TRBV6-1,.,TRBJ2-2,CASSALAGGANTGELFF,TGTGCCAGCAGTGCACTAGCGGGAGGCGCGAACACCGGGGAGCTGTTTTTT
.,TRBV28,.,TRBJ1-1,CASSRFITEAFF,TGTGCCAGCAGCCGCTTTATAACTGAAGCTTTCTTT
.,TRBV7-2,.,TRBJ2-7,CASSLGASYEQYF,TGTGCCAGCAGCTTAGGGGCCTCCTACGAGCAGTACTTC
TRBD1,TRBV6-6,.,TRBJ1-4,CASSYVGQGFLVELFF,TGTGCCAGCAGTTACGTCGGACAGGGGTTTCTTGTCGAGCTGTTTTTT
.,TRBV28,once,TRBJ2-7,CASNRVRAYEQYF,TGTGCCAGCAATCGGGTTCGGGCCTACGAGCAGTACTTC
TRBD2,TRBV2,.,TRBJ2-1,CASSPTSAYNEQFF,TGTGCCAGCAGTCCGACTAGCGCCTACAATGAGCAGTTCTTC
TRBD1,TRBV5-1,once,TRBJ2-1,CASSRDREAGEQFF,TGCGCCAGCAGCAGGGACAGGGAGGCGGGTGAGCAGTTCTTC
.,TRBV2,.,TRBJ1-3,CASRVGQSGNTIYF,TGTGCCAGCAGGGTTGGGCAGTCTGGAAACACCATATATTTT
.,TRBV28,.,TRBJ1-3,CASTLTDRSGNTIYF,TGTGCCAGCACCCTTACCGACAGATCTGGAAACACCATATATTTT
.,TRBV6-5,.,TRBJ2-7,CASSSHRMSYEQYF,TGTGCCAGCAGCTCCCACAGGATGTCCTACGAGCAGTACTTC
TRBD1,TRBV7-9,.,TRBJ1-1,CASSHLQSGTENTEAFF,TGTGCCAGCAGCCATTTACAATCCGGGACAGAGAACACTGAAGCTTTCTTT
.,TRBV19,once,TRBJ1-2,CASSIVRHSYGYTF,TGTGCCAGTAGTATAGTGAGACATTCGTATGGCTACACCTTC
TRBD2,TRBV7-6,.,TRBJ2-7,CASSLVLLAGSYEQYF,TGTGCCAGCAGCTTAGTCTTGCTAGCGGGTTCCTACGAGCAGTACTTC
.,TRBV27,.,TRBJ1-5,CASRGAGGPSNQPQHF,TGTGCCAGCCGGGGGGCTGGGGGCCCTAGCAATCAGCCCCAGCATTTT